The 30 T cell receptor beta chains given below trace back to one sample, sequenced in a study of blood T cell repertoires in COVID-19. Some clones are missing from TCRdb's copy, which holds only in-frame ones; the method was immunoSEQ multiplex PCR. The table shows some 210,000 clones, with 87% occurring only once. Material: PBMCs or T cells enriched from blood (not recorded which). Receptors were obtained from a man aged 18 to 30 with acute COVID-19.

This clone was detected only once. The genes are TRBV5-4 and TRBJ2-7, with TRBD2 matching 7 bases. The V segment lost 2 bases and the J segment 2 bases; nucleotides outside the gene matches: 4. The CDR3 has 14 amino acids. The V gene's germline CDR1 is SGHNT and CDR2 YYREEE (reference sequence). This chain's CDR3 is CASSFLAAPYEQYF. CDR3 sequence (DNA): TGTGCCAGCAGCTTCCTAGCGGCCCCCTACGAGCAGTACTTC. The variable domain in full, completed from reference TRBV5-4 and TRBJ2-7, reads ETGVTQSPTHLIKTRGQQVTLRCSSQSGHNTVSWYQQALGQGPQFIFQYYREEENGRGNFPPRFSGLQFPNYSSELNVNALELDDSALYLCASSFLAAPYEQYFGPGTRLTVT.

This clone appeared once. The chain carries TRBV11-3 and TRBJ2-2, with D maybe TRBD2 (5 bases). Germline V CDR1 and CDR2: SGHNT, YENEEA. Trimming removed 5 bases at V and 5 bases at J, with 12 bases between. This CDR3 has 14 amino acids. CDR3 in amino acids: CASSLRTDTGELFF. The CDR3 DNA is TGTGCCAGCAGCCTACGGACTGATACCGGGGAGCTGTTTTTT.

The J gene is TRBJ2-1, the V gene TRBV7-8; the D gene is possibly TRBD2 (6 bases). The germline gives CDR1 SGHVS, CDR2 FQNEAQ. V lost 3 bases, J lost 3 bases, and 15 bases lay in between. The CDR3 totals 16 residues. The chain's CDR3 is CASSFFGRDNYNEQFF. The CDR3 DNA is TGTGCCAGCAGCTTCTTCGGGCGGGATAACTACAATGAGCAGTTCTTC.

This clone was seen at least ten times. V is TRBV19 and J is TRBJ2-2, with D maybe TRBD2 (5 bases). This CDR3 has 13 residues. The germline CDR1 and CDR2 sequences are LNHDA and SQIVND (reference sequence). The V end lost 3 bases, the J end lost 5 bases, and 7 bases lay between the germline ends. This chain's CDR3 is CASSIGETGELFF. The CDR3 DNA reads TGTGCCAGTAGTATCGGGGAAACCGGGGAGCTGTTTTTT.

The V and J genes are TRBV28 and TRBJ1-6; D ambiguous. Germline-derived CDR1 and CDR2 are MDHEN and SYDVKM. Trimming pared 2 bases from V and 0 bases from J, leaving 8 bases between. This CDR3 region has 16 residues. As DNA, the CDR3 is TGTGCCAGCAGTTTAGGAGCGGACTCCTATAATTCACCCCTCCACTTT. This translates into CASSLGADSYNSPLHF.

CDR3 bases: TGTGCCAGCAGCGCCAGGACAGGCCAAGAGACCCAGTACTTC. It translates to CASSARTGQETQYF. The chain employs TRBV9 and TRBJ2-5; TRBD1 aligns across 7 bases. The CDR3 loop spans 14 amino acids. Per the germline V gene, CDR1 is SGDLS and CDR2 is YYNGEE. V lost 3 bases, J lost 1 base, and 3 bases stayed unmatched. Full variable domain (rest looked up from reference TRBV9 and TRBJ2-5): DSGVTQTPKHLITATGQRVTLRCSPRSGDLSVYWYQQSLDQGLQFLIQYYNGEERAKGNILERFSAQQFPDLHSELNLSSLELGDSALYFCASSARTGQETQYFGPGTRLLVL.

This chain connects TRBV3-1 (or the pseudogene TRBV3-2) to TRBJ1-3; D possibly corresponds to TRBD1 (5 bases). V was clipped by 6 bases and J by 9 bases, with 12 bases between them. CDR3 length equals 12 residues. Looked up from germline, CDR1 is LGHDT and CDR2 is YNNKEL (reference sequence). Here the CDR3 DNA reads TGTGCCAGCAGGCCCCAGGGTGGCACCATATATTTT. It is translated as CASRPQGGTIYF.

The V call is TRBV24-1, the J call TRBJ1-1; the match to TRBD1 covers 9 bases. Losses at the gene ends were 2 bases for V and 1 base for J; bases not matched to a gene: 4. Germline V gives CDR1 KGHDR, CDR2 SFDVKD. CDR3 length: 16 amino acids. The CDR3 is CATSDSGTGRNTEAFF. The CDR3 DNA reads as TGTGCCACCAGTGATTCGGGGACAGGGAGGAACACTGAAGCTTTCTTT.

The chain couples TRBV19 to TRBJ2-1, with 13 positions matching TRBD2. The germline V gene encodes CDR1 LNHDA and CDR2 SQIVND (reference sequence). The junction had 6 bases not matched to a gene; V was cut back by 9 bases and J by 10 bases. The CDR3 consists of 13 residues. In DNA form, the CDR3 reads TGTGCCAGCGGACTAGCGGGAGATAGCGAGCAGTTCTTC. Protein: CASGLAGDSEQFF.

This clone was detected a few times. The gene calls are TRBV9 and TRBJ1-1; unclear D gene. V was trimmed by 0 bases and J by 3 bases, leaving 9 bases between them. This CDR3 has 14 amino acids. CDR1 is SGDLS and CDR2 is YYNGEE in the germline V gene. The CDR3 region has the DNA TGTGCCAGCAGCGTAGAGCCCGGGGACACTGAAGCTTTCTTT. This translates into CASSVEPGDTEAFF.

This clone was counted only a few times. This chain uses TRBV6-5 with TRBJ2-1, with TRBD1 as a possible D gene (6 bases). Looked up from germline, CDR1 is MNHEY and CDR2 is SVGAGI. The CDR3 spans 14 residues. Trimming left V 2 bases short and J 7 bases short, with 12 bases between. The CDR3 DNA sequence: TGTGCCAGCAGTTACACCGGACAGAGAAATGAGCAGTTCTTC. This gives the protein CASSYTGQRNEQFF.

The rearrangement uses TRBV7-8 and TRBJ1-2; the D gene is possibly TRBD1 (5 bases). CDR1 is SGHVS and CDR2 is FQNEAQ in the germline V gene. The CDR3 runs 14 residues. The ends were cut back, 1 base at V and 5 bases at J, with 11 bases in the middle. CDR3 bases: TGTGCCAGCAGCTTAGGTGCGACAGCATATGGCTACACCTTC. This gives the protein CASSLGATAYGYTF.

The CDR3 DNA follows: TGCAGCGTCTTAGAACCCAGGGGCAACTATGGCTACACCTTC. Amino acids: CSVLEPRGNYGYTF. The chain couples TRBV29-1 to TRBJ1-2; TRBD1 might be the D (6 bases). The CDR3 consists of 14 residues. V shed 6 bases and J shed 2 bases, with 16 bases lying between them. Germline-derived CDR1 and CDR2 are SQVTM and ANQGSEA.

The CDR3 bases are TGTGCCAGCAGTTACTCTGGCAGGGGAAGGGGTTCACCCCTCCACTTT. Amino acid sequence: CASSYSGRGRGSPLHF. This chain uses TRBV6-5 with TRBJ1-6, with a tentative D call TRBD1 (6 bases). The CDR3 spans 16 residues. From germline, CDR1 is MNHEY and CDR2 SVGAGI. Trimming removed 0 bases at V and 9 bases at J, with 15 bases between.

The rearrangement uses TRBV10-3 and TRBJ2-6; 10 positions match TRBD1. This CDR3 spans 15 amino acids. CDR1 and CDR2 from the germline V gene are ENHRY and SYGVKD. The ends lost 7 bases at V and 2 bases at J; junction bases unmatched: 2. The CDR3 reads CAIKGQGAGANVLTF. Written as DNA, the CDR3 is TGTGCCATCAAAGGACAGGGGGCTGGGGCCAACGTCCTGACTTTC.

The chain employs TRBV4-3 and TRBJ1-4, with a possible D match to TRBD1 (6 bases). This CDR3 has 20 amino acids. V lost 0 bases and J 2 bases, leaving 22 bases between the germline ends. Per germline, CDR1 LGHNA and CDR2 YSLEER. The CDR3 sequence is CASSQEGRGLRVTTNEKLFF. The CDR3 region has the DNA TGCGCCAGCAGCCAAGAGGGGCGGGGGCTTCGAGTAACGACTAATGAAAAACTGTTTTTT.

This chain links TRBV5-1 with TRBJ2-5; D not certain. The CDR3 is 11 amino acids. CDR1 is SGHRS, CDR2 YFSETQ, per germline. V gave up 5 bases and J gave up 3 bases, with 5 bases separating them. The CDR3 DNA is TGCGCCAGCAGATCGGAAGAGACCCAGTACTTC. It specifies CASRSEETQYF.

The chain recombines TRBV2 with TRBJ2-2; TRBD2 matches at 10 bases. V trimming: 9 bases; J trimming: 6 bases; junction bases outside the gene matches: 16. The CDR3 contains 17 residues. Germline V gene data show CDR1 as SNHLY and CDR2 as FYNNEI. The CDR3, as DNA: TGTGCCAGTCTCGGGACTAGCGTCAAAGAGAGGTCCGGGGAGCTGTTTTTT. It specifies CASLGTSVKERSGELFF.

The rearrangement links TRBV19 to TRBJ1-5; TRBD1 matches at 7 bases. The germline V gene encodes CDR1 LNHDA and CDR2 SQIVND (reference sequence). Trimming took 11 bases from V and 5 from J; bases not matched to a gene: 15. The CDR3 length is 15 residues. The CDR3 loop is CASKQYRGQYQPQHF. In DNA form, the CDR3 reads TGTGCCTCCAAACAATACAGGGGACAGTATCAGCCCCAGCATTTT.

The chain couples TRBV25-1 to TRBJ2-1; TRBD1 is a possible D gene (6 bases). CDR3 length: 16 amino acids. Per germline, CDR1 MGHDK and CDR2 SYGVNS. The germline V and J ends were trimmed by 6 bases and 0 bases, with 15 bases remaining between them. The CDR3 sequence: CASSGPETGSYNEQFF. Here the CDR3 DNA reads TGTGCCAGCAGCGGACCGGAGACAGGCTCCTACAATGAGCAGTTCTTC.

This chain's CDR3 is CASSRIGNTEAFF. In nucleotides, the CDR3 is TGTGCCAGTAGTAGAATCGGGAACACTGAAGCTTTCTTT. The J gene is TRBJ1-1, the V gene TRBV19; D call uncertain. CDR1 LNHDA and CDR2 SQIVND come from the germline V gene (reference sequence). CDR3 length: 13 residues. The V end was cut by 4 bases, the J end by 1 base, with 7 bases between.

The chain has TRBV30 and TRBJ1-2; no firm D call. V lost 3 bases, J lost 2 bases, and 13 bases lay in between. This CDR3 has 14 amino acids. CDR1 and CDR2 (germline): GTSNPN, SVGIG (reference sequence). CDR3 DNA: TGTGCCTGGAGCTTCCAGTCGAGGAACTATGGCTACACCTTC. This gives the protein CAWSFQSRNYGYTF.

This clone was seen a few times. This chain uses TRBV7-9 with TRBJ2-7; 14 positions match TRBD2. The CDR3 spans 15 residues. Germline CDR1 and CDR2: SEHNR and FQNEAQ (reference sequence). Trimming took 4 bases from V and 3 from J; bases not matched to a gene: 2. CDR3 nucleotide sequence: TGTGCCAGCAGCTGGACTAGCGGGAGGAGCTACGAGCAGTACTTC. Translating it yields CASSWTSGRSYEQYF. Based on the CDR3 plus reference TRBV7-9 and TRBJ2-7, the full variable domain is DTGVSQNPRHKITKRGQNVTFRCDPISEHNRLYWYRQTLGQGPEFLTYFQNEAQLEKSRLLSDRFSAERPKGSFSTLEIQRTEQGDSAMYLCASSWTSGRSYEQYFGPGTRLTVT.

V usage is TRBV9 and J usage is TRBJ1-2; maybe TRBD1 (5 bases). The CDR3 extends over 14 amino acids. CDR1 is SGDLS, CDR2 YYNGEE, per germline. With 6 bases removed from V and 1 base from J, the gap between germline ends came to 13 bases. CDR3 amino acids: CASKGRTNNYGYTF. The CDR3 region has the DNA TGTGCCAGCAAGGGGCGGACAAATAACTATGGCTACACCTTC.

The chain has TRBV29-1 and TRBJ1-2; possible D gene TRBD1, 5 bases. Germline V lookup: CDR1 SQVTM, CDR2 ANQGSEA. The V and J ends lost 3 bases and 3 bases respectively, with 5 bases between them. The CDR3 is made up of 11 amino acids. CDR3 region: CSVDRDYGYTF. CDR3 DNA: TGCAGCGTTGACAGGGACTATGGCTACACCTTC.

The V and J genes are TRBV12-2 and TRBJ2-7; TRBD1 reflects the table's D call only, with no check against the DNA. TRBV12-2 is tagged as a pseudogene. This CDR3 region has 15 residues. DNA of the CDR3: TGTGCAAGTCGCTTGTGGCCCGGGACAGGCTACGAGCAGTACTTC. Protein sequence: CASRLWPGTGYEQYF.

Written as DNA, the CDR3 is TGTGCCAGCAGACAGGGACAGGGGTACGGGGAGCTGTTTTTT. This codes for CASRQGQGYGELFF. The chain uses TRBV6-5 and TRBJ2-2; 10 bases agree with TRBD1. Germline-derived CDR1 and CDR2 are MNHEY and SVGAGI. The CDR3 is made up of 14 amino acids. V shed 6 bases and J 7 bases; nucleotides not matched to a gene: 5.

This chain joins TRBV5-5 and TRBJ2-1; weak D call: TRBD2 (6 bases). This CDR3 has 13 amino acids. Germline CDR1 is SGHKS and CDR2 is YYEKEE (reference sequence). V was clipped by 3 bases and J by 10 bases, with 14 bases between them. The CDR3 DNA follows: TGTGCCAGCAGCTCCCTTCCGGGAGAAGAGCAGTTCTTC. Amino acids: CASSSLPGEEQFF. Based on the CDR3 plus reference TRBV5-5 and TRBJ2-1, the full variable domain is DAGVTQSPTHLIKTRGQQVTLRCSPISGHKSVSWYQQVLGQGPQFIFQYYEKEERGRGNFPDRFSARQFPNYSSELNVNALLLGDSALYLCASSSLPGEEQFFGPGTRLTVL.

The V gene is TRBV3-1 (or the pseudogene TRBV3-2), the J gene TRBJ2-3; a weak D match, TRBD2 (5 bases). Germline V gene lookup returns CDR1 LGHDT and CDR2 YNNKEL (reference sequence). The CDR3 has 16 amino acids. V was clipped by 4 bases and J by 2 bases, with 16 bases between them. Here the CDR3 reads CASSRSEDRLTDTQYF. The CDR3 nucleotides read TGTGCCAGCAGCCGATCGGAGGACCGACTCACAGATACGCAGTATTTT.

The gene calls are TRBV27 and TRBJ2-2; D perhaps matches TRBD1 (5 bases). This CDR3 contains 16 residues. With 2 bases removed from V and 5 bases from J, the gap between germline ends came to 15 bases. Germline V CDR1 and CDR2: MNHEY, SMNVEV (reference sequence). CDR3 sequence: CASSLAAGPRTGELFF. As DNA, the CDR3 is TGTGCCAGCAGTTTAGCAGCAGGGCCGCGAACCGGGGAGCTGTTTTTT.